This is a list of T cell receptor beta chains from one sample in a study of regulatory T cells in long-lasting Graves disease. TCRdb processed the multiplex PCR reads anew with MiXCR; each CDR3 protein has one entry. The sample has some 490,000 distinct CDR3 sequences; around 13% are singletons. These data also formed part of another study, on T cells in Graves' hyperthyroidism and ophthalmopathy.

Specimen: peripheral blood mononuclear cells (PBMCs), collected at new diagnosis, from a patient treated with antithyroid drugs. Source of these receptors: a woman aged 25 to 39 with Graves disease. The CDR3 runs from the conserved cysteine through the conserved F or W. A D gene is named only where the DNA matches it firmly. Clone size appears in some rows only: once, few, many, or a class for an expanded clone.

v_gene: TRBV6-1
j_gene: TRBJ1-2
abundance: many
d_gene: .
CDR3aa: CASQTGLGTLYGYTF
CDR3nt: TGTGCCAGTCAGACAGGACTCGGTACCCTCTATGGCTACACCTTC

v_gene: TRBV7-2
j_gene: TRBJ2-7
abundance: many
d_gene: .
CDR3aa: CASSLGYFSYEQYF
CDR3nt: TGTGCCAGCAGCTTAGGGTATTTCTCCTACGAGCAGTACTTC

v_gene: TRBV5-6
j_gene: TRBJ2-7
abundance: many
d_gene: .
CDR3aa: CASSLRPAYEQYF
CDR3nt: TGTGCCAGCAGCTTGAGGCCAGCCTACGAGCAGTACTTC

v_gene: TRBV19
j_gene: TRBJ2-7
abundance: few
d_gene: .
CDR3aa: CASSETGAAYEQYF
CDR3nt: TGTGCCAGTAGTGAGACAGGAGCGGCCTACGAGCAGTACTTC

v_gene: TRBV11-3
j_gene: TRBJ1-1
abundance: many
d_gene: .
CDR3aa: CASTGWEATEAFF
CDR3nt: TGTGCCAGCACCGGTTGGGAGGCCACTGAAGCTTTCTTT

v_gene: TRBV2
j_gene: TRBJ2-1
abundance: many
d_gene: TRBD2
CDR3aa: CASSLFSGPYNEQFF
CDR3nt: TGTGCCAGCAGCTTATTTAGCGGGCCCTACAATGAGCAGTTCTTC

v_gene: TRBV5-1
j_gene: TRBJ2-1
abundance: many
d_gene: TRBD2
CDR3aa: CASSLVRTSGRAHLRFF
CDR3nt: TGCGCCAGCAGCTTGGTCCGGACTAGCGGGAGGGCGCATTTAAGGTTCTTC

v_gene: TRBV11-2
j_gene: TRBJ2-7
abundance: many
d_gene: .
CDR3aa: CASSPIRRVSSYEQYF
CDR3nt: TGTGCCAGCAGCCCTATCCGGCGGGTGTCCTCCTACGAGCAGTACTTC

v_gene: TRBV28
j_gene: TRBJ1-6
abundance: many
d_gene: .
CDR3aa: CASTWAGSNSPLHF
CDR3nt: TGTGCCAGCACCTGGGCCGGATCGAATTCACCCCTCCACTTT

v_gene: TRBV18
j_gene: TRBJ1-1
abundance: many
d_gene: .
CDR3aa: CASSPSIRNTEAFF
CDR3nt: TGTGCCAGCTCACCAAGTATCAGGAACACTGAAGCTTTCTTT

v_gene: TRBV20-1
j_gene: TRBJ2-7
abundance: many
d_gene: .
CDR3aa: CSARDLRQGASYEQYF
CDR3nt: TGCAGTGCTAGAGATCTAAGGCAGGGAGCAAGCTACGAGCAGTACTTC

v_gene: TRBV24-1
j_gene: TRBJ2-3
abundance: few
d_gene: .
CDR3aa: CATRDPFADTQYF
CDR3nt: TGTGCCACCCGGGACCCCTTCGCAGATACGCAGTATTTT

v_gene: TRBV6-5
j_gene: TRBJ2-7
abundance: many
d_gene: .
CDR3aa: CASSYSSGGAYEQYF
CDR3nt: TGTGCCAGCAGTTACTCTTCAGGGGGGGCCTACGAGCAGTACTTC

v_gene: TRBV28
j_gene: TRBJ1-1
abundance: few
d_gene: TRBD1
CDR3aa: CASSSTTPGQGALFYGAFGAFF
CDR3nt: TGTGCCAGCAGTTCAACCACCCCGGGACAGGGGGCGCTTTTCTATGGAGCGTTTGGCGCTTTCTTT

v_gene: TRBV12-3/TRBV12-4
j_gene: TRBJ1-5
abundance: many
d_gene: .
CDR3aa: CASSPGTPNQPQHF
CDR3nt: TGTGCCAGCAGCCCAGGGACACCCAATCAGCCCCAGCATTTT

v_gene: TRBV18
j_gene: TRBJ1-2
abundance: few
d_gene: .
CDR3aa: CASSPQKSSRHLRGYYGYTF
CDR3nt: TGTGCCAGCTCACCACAGAAAAGTTCACGTCACCTCAGGGGCTATTATGGCTACACCTTC

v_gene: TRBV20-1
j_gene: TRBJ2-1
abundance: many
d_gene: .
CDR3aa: CSARDYEQFF
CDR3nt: TGCAGTGCTAGGGACTATGAGCAGTTCTTC

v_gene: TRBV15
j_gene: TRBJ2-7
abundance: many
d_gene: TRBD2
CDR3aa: CATSAPLAGEQYF
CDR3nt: TGTGCCACCAGCGCACCCCTAGCGGGTGAGCAGTACTTC

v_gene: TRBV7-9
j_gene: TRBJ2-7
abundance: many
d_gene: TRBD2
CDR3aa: CASSPSGKTSGYRNFYEQYF
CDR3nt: TGTGCCAGCAGCCCTTCCGGTAAGACTAGCGGGTACAGGAACTTCTACGAGCAGTACTTC

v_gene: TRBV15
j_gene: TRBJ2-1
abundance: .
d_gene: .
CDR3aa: CATSARHLGNEQFF
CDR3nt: TGTGCCACCAGCGCCCGCCACCTAGGGAATGAGCAGTTCTTC

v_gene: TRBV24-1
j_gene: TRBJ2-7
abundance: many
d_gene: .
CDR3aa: CATSDGGYEQYF
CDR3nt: TGTGCCACCAGTGATGGAGGCTACGAGCAGTACTTC

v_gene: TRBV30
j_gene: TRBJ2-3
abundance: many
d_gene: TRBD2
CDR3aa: CASSGYTDTQYF
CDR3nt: TGTGCCTCTAGCGGATACACAGATACGCAGTATTTT

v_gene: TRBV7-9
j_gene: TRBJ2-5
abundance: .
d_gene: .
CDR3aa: CASSLAVPPMAQYF
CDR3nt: TGTGCCAGCAGCTTAGCGGTGCCCCCTATGGCCCAGTACTTC

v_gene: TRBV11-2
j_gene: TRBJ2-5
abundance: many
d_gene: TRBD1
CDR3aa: CASSLRTGRGETQYF
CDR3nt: TGTGCCAGCAGCCTACGGACAGGGCGAGGAGAGACCCAGTACTTC

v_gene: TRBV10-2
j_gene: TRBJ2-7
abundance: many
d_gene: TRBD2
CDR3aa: CASSDRTSGASYEQYF
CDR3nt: TGCGCCAGCAGTGATCGGACTAGCGGGGCCTCCTACGAGCAGTACTTC

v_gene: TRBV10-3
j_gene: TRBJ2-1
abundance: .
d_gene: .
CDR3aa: CAISESETRRRTSSDNEQFF
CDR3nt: TGTGCCATCAGTGAGTCTGAGACTAGGAGACGGACCAGCTCCGACAATGAGCAGTTCTTC

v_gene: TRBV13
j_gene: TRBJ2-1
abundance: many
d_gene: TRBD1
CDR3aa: CASSRRTGGYNEQFF
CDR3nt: TGTGCCAGCTCCAGACGGACAGGGGGGTACAATGAGCAGTTCTTC

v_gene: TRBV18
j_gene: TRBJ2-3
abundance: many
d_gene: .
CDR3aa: CASSPLGGDTQYF
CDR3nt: TGTGCCAGCAGCCCGCTAGGTGGGGATACGCAGTATTTT

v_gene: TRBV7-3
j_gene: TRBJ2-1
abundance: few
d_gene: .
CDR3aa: CASSLSYGSYNEQFF
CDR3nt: TGTGCCAGCAGCTTATCCTATGGCTCCTACAATGAGCAGTTCTTC

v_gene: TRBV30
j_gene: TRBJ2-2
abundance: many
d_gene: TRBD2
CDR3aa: CAWSPIKFWTSGNTGELFF
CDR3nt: TGTGCCTGGAGCCCGATCAAATTTTGGACTAGCGGGAACACCGGGGAGCTGTTTTTT

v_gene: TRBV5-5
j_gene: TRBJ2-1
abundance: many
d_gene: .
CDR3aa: CASSLLLVLNEQFF
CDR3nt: TGTGCCAGCAGCTTGCTACTAGTGCTCAATGAGCAGTTCTTC

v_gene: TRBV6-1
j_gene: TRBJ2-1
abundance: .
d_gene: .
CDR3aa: CASTRQRATTYNEQFF
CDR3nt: TGTGCCAGCACCCGACAGCGGGCCACCACCTACAATGAGCAGTTCTTC

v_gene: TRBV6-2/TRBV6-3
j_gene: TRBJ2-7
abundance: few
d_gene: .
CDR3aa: CASSYGFLVYEQYF
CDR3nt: TGTGCCAGCAGTTACGGTTTTCTTGTATACGAGCAGTACTTC

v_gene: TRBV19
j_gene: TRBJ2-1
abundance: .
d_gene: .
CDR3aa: CASSMRNEQFF
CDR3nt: TGTGCCAGTAGTATGAGGAATGAGCAGTTCTTC

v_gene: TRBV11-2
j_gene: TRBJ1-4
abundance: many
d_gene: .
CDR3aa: CASSPGDFEGKLFF
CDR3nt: TGTGCCAGCAGCCCGGGGGATTTCGAAGGAAAACTGTTTTTT

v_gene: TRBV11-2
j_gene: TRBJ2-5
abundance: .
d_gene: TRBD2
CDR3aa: CASSEYSNSGSWETQYF
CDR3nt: TGTGCCAGCAGTGAATACTCAAACAGCGGGAGTTGGGAGACCCAGTACTTC

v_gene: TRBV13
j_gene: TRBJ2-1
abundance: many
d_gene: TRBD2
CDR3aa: CASSLAAGEGYNEQFF
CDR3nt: TGTGCCAGCAGCTTGGCCGCGGGAGAAGGCTACAATGAGCAGTTCTTC

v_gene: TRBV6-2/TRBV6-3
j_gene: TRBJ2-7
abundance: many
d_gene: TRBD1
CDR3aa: CASSSGTGDSYEQYF
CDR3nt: TGTGCCAGCAGTTCTGGGACAGGCGATTCCTACGAGCAGTACTTC

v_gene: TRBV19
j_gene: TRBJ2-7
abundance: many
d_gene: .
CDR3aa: CASSIHVLGNDEQYF
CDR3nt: TGTGCCAGTAGTATTCACGTTCTCGGGAATGACGAGCAGTACTTC

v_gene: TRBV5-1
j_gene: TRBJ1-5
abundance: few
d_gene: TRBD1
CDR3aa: CASSPHPTGEGNQPQHF
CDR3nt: TGCGCCAGCAGCCCGCACCCGACAGGGGAGGGCAATCAGCCCCAGCATTTT

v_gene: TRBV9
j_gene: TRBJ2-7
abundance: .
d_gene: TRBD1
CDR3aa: CASSLSGQGHEQYF
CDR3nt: TGTGCCAGCAGCCTATCGGGACAGGGCCACGAGCAGTACTTC

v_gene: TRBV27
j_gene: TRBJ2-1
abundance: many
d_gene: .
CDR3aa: CAAADQMSSYNEQFF
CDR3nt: TGTGCCGCAGCCGATCAGATGAGCTCCTACAATGAGCAGTTCTTC

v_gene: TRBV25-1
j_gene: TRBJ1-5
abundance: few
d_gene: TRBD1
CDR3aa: CASRSGGQPQHF
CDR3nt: TGTGCCAGCAGATCAGGGGGTCAGCCCCAGCATTTT

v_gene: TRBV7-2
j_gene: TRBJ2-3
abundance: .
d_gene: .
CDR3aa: CASSLVRRVGTDTQYF
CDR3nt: TGTGCCAGCAGCTTAGTAAGGCGGGTTGGCACAGATACGCAGTATTTT

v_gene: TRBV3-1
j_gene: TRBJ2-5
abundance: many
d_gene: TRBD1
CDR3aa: CASSLRTGGSVETQYF
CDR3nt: TGTGCCAGCAGCCTGAGGACAGGGGGCTCTGTAGAGACCCAGTACTTC

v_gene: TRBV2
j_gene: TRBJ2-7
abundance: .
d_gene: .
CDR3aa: CAIHQQTPYEQYF
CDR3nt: TGTGCCATCCATCAACAAACTCCCTACGAGCAGTACTTC

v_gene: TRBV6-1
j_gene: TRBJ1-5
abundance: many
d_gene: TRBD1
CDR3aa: CASSPHRDRGNQPQHF
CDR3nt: TGTGCCAGCAGTCCTCACCGGGACAGGGGCAATCAGCCCCAGCATTTT

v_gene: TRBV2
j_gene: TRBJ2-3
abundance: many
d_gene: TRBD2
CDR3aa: CASSDASGRPLRGDTQYF
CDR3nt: TGTGCCAGCAGTGATGCTAGCGGGAGACCCCTCAGGGGAGATACGCAGTATTTT

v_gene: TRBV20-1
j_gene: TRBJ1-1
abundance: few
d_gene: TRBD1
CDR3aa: CSALGGTEDEAFF
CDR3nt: TGCAGTGCCCTTGGGGGGACAGAAGATGAAGCTTTCTTT

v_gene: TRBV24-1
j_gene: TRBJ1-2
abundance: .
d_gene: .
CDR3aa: CATSESVLGGYTF
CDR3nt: TGTGCCACCAGTGAGTCTGTCCTAGGGGGCTACACCTTC

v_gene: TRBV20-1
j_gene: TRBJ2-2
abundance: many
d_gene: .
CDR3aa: CSARVAGVGELFF
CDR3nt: TGCAGTGCTAGAGTTGCAGGAGTCGGGGAGCTGTTTTTT

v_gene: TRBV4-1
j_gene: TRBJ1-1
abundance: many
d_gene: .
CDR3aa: CASSQDGLFF
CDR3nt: TGCGCCAGCAGCCAAGATGGCCTTTTCTTT

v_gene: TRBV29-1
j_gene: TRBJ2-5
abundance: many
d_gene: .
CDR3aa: CSGLSAGYETQYF
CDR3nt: TGCAGCGGTCTAAGCGCGGGTTATGAGACCCAGTACTTC

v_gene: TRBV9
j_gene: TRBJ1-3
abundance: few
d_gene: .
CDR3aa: CASSVQTGNTIYF
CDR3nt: TGTGCCAGCAGCGTACAGACTGGAAACACCATATATTTT

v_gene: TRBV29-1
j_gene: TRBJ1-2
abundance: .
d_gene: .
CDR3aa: CSVLHISYGYTF
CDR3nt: TGCAGCGTTCTTCATATCTCCTATGGCTACACCTTC